A selection of T cell receptor beta chains follows, all from one sample in a study of blood T cell repertoires in COVID-19. TCRdb's copy holds only in-frame clones and misses some; the assay was immunoSEQ multiplex PCR. The sample lists about 280,000 clones; 90% were seen once. The source material was PBMCs or T cells enriched from blood (not recorded which). These receptors were collected from a woman aged 18-29 years with acute COVID-19. The CDR3 runs from the conserved cysteine through the conserved F or W. The D gene is left open where the match is weak. Only part of the rows carry a size: once, few, many, or a class if the clone is expanded.

TRBJ1-6 | 17 | TRBV5-5 | NA | NA | TGTGCCAGCAGCTTGGGTTGGGGCAGGCTGCCTCCTCCACCCCTCCACTTT | CASSLGWGRLPPPPLHF
TRBJ2-1 | 12 | TRBV2 | NA | NA | TGTGCCAGCTCGACAGGTTACAATGAGCAGTTCTTC | CASSTGYNEQFF
TRBJ2-7 | 14 | TRBV13 | NA | NA | TGTGCCAGCAGCTTTGGAGGGGTCGGCTACGAGCAGTACTTC | CASSFGGVGYEQYF
TRBJ1-1 | 12 | TRBV3-1/TRBV3-2 | once | TRBD1 | TGTGCCAGCAGCGAGACAGGGCGAGTTGCTTTCTTT | CASSETGRVAFF
TRBJ2-7 | 13 | TRBV10-2 | NA | NA | TGCGCCAGCAGTAAAGACATGAACTACGAGCAGTACTTC | CASSKDMNYEQYF
TRBJ2-2 | 16 | TRBV12-5 | few | TRBD2 | TGTGCTAGTGGCGAAGGACTAGCGGCGAACACCGGGGAGCTGTTTTTT | CASGEGLAANTGELFF
TRBJ2-1 | 16 | TRBV4-1 | few | TRBD2 | TGCGCCAGCACCGAATGGGCGGGAGCTTCCTACAATGAGCAGTTCTTC | CASTEWAGASYNEQFF
TRBJ1-4 | 14 | TRBV19 | NA | NA | TGTGCCAGTAGTATTCGAGGAAGCGGTGAAAAACTGTTTTTT | CASSIRGSGEKLFF
TRBJ2-5 | 15 | TRBV6-1 | NA | NA | TGTGCCAGCAGTGAAGAGTCTACAGAACTTGAGACCCAGTACTTC | CASSEESTELETQYF
TRBJ1-2 | 13 | TRBV28 | NA | TRBD1 | TGTGCCAGCACCGAGACAGGGTACTATGGCTACACCTTC | CASTETGYYGYTF
TRBJ1-5 | 15 | TRBV28 | NA | TRBD1 | TGTGCCAGCAGTGGCTTTGACAGGGAAGTGCAGCCCCAGCATTTT | CASSGFDREVQPQHF
TRBJ1-6 | 14 | TRBV30 | once | NA | TGTGCCTGGAGGCAGGACTCCTATAATTCACCCCTCCACTTT | CAWRQDSYNSPLHF
TRBJ2-3 | 15 | TRBV12-5 | NA | TRBD2 | TGTGCTAGTGGTTTGGGGACTAGCGGGACAGATACGCAGTATTTT | CASGLGTSGTDTQYF
TRBJ2-7 | 14 | TRBV29-1 | once | TRBD2 | TGCAGCGTTGAAGGACTAGCGGGAAGATACGAGCAGTACTTC | CSVEGLAGRYEQYF
TRBJ2-7 | 14 | TRBV6-5 | few | TRBD1 | TGTGCCAGCCGATTCGGACAGGGGGCCTACGAGCAGTACTTC | CASRFGQGAYEQYF
TRBJ1-1 | 15 | TRBV21-1 | NA | NA | TGTGCCAGCAGTCGTTCTCGAAACAGGGACACTGAAGCTTTCTTT | CASSRSRNRDTEAFF
TRBJ2-7 | 16 | TRBV5-6 | NA | NA | TGTGCCAGCAGCTCAACCGGACTCTCGGGGTCCTACGAGCAGTACTTC | CASSSTGLSGSYEQYF
TRBJ1-1 | 13 | TRBV14 | many | NA | TGTGCCAGCAGCCGACAGATGAACACTGAAGCTTTCTTT | CASSRQMNTEAFF
TRBJ1-6 | 15 | TRBV6-5 | few | NA | TGTGCCAGCAGTTACACACTACCTAATAATTCACCCCTCCACTTT | CASSYTLPNNSPLHF
TRBJ2-1 | 17 | TRBV28 | NA | NA | TGTGCCAGCACGCCCCCCCTTAACAGGGCACGGGGCAATGAGCAGTTCTTC | CASTPPLNRARGNEQFF
TRBJ2-3 | 12 | TRBV5-8 | NA | NA | TGTGCCAGCAGCTTTACAGGGGATACGCAGTATTTT | CASSFTGDTQYF
TRBJ1-2 | 12 | TRBV27 | NA | TRBD1 | TGTGCCAGCAGTAAACAGGGGTATGGCTACACCTTC | CASSKQGYGYTF
TRBJ2-7 | 15 | TRBV29-1 | NA | NA | TGCAGCGTTTTAGCGGAATCAATCCCCTCGCGCGAGCAGTACTTC | CSVLAESIPSREQYF
TRBJ1-4 | 17 | TRBV19 | NA | NA | TGTGCCAGTAGACGTGCAGGGCGCACGACAACTAATGAAAAACTGTTTTTT | CASRRAGRTTTNEKLFF
TRBJ2-7 | 14 | TRBV2 | few | NA | TGTGCCAGCTCCACTGACAGGTACTCCTACGAGCAGTACTTC | CASSTDRYSYEQYF
TRBJ2-5 | 12 | TRBV5-1 | NA | NA | TGCGCCAGCACAGGCCACCAAGAGACCCAGTACTTC | CASTGHQETQYF
TRBJ2-1 | 16 | TRBV29-1 | NA | NA | TGCAGCGCTCAAATTAGCGGACGCCTTTACTACAATGAGCAGTTCTTC | CSAQISGRLYYNEQFF
TRBJ1-1 | 14 | TRBV18 | NA | NA | TGTGCCAGCTCACCAACGGGACAGAACACTGAAGCTTTCTTT | CASSPTGQNTEAFF
TRBJ2-5 | 14 | TRBV7-8 | NA | NA | TGTGCCAGCAGCTTTCCCAGGGCTCAAGAGACCCAGTACTTC | CASSFPRAQETQYF
TRBJ2-1 | 12 | TRBV7-2 | NA | NA | TGTGCCAGCAGCTCCAGATACAATGAGCAGTTCTTC | CASSSRYNEQFF
TRBJ1-1 | 15 | TRBV4-3 | NA | TRBD1 | TGCGCCAGCAGCCTACAACCTACAGGGGCCACTGAAGCTTTCTTT | CASSLQPTGATEAFF
TRBJ2-1 | 16 | TRBV11-2 | once | NA | TGTGCCAGCAGCGCAGGACAGCCCCCGGGAGGCAATGAGCAGTTCTTC | CASSAGQPPGGNEQFF
TRBJ1-2 | 13 | TRBV20-1 | NA | TRBD1 | TGCAGTGCTAGTAAGGGGACAGGCGTTGGCTACACCTTC | CSASKGTGVGYTF
TRBJ1-1 | 14 | TRBV5-1 | NA | TRBD1 | TGCGCCAGCATGGGGGGCTACGACAGGGCTGAAGCTTTCTTT | CASMGGYDRAEAFF
TRBJ1-2 | 13 | TRBV6-2/TRBV6-3 | NA | TRBD1 | TGTGCCAGCAGTGACAGGGGAAACTATGGCTACACCTTC | CASSDRGNYGYTF
TRBJ2-7 | 15 | TRBV28 | NA | TRBD1 | TGTGCCAGCAGATCGGCCGGGACAGGTGTCTACGAGCAGTACTTC | CASRSAGTGVYEQYF
TRBJ1-5 | 13 | TRBV19 | NA | TRBD1 | TGTGCCAGTAGCAGGGGGGCCAATCAGCCCCAGCATTTT | CASSRGANQPQHF
TRBJ1-2 | 13 | TRBV19 | few | TRBD1 | TGTGCCAGTAGTCAACAGGGGGGCTATGGCTACACCTTC | CASSQQGGYGYTF
TRBJ1-1 | 14 | TRBV2 | NA | TRBD1 | TGTGCCAGCAGTGGGGACAGGGTGGACACTGAAGCTTTCTTT | CASSGDRVDTEAFF
TRBJ1-3 | 14 | TRBV5-4 | few | NA | TGTGCCAGCAGCTTAGGAGGGGACGGAAACACCATATATTTT | CASSLGGDGNTIYF
TRBJ2-3 | 14 | TRBV28 | NA | NA | TGTGCCAGCAGTCTCATGAGGGAGGGGGGTACGCAGTATTTT | CASSLMREGGTQYF
TRBJ1-5 | 13 | TRBV11-2 | NA | NA | TGTGCCAGCAGCTCCGACGGGGATGAGCCCCAGCATTTT | CASSSDGDEPQHF
TRBJ1-6 | 13 | TRBV18 | NA | NA | TGTGCCAGCTCCCCTCAGGGGAATTCACCCCTCCACTTT | CASSPQGNSPLHF
TRBJ2-3 | 17 | TRBV15 | NA | TRBD2 | TGTGCCACCAGCAGAGATCGGGGACTAGCGAGCACAGATACGCAGTATTTT | CATSRDRGLASTDTQYF
TRBJ2-7 | 14 | TRBV18 | NA | TRBD2 | TGTGCCAGCTCACCAGAGGCGGGAGAACTCGAGCAGTACTTC | CASSPEAGELEQYF
TRBJ2-1 | 15 | TRBV18 | NA | TRBD2 | TGTGCCAGCTCACCCACTAGCGGAGCCTACAATGAGCAGTTCTTC | CASSPTSGAYNEQFF
TRBJ1-6 | 13 | TRBV18 | NA | NA | TGTGCCAGCTCACAGGGGTCTATGGCACCCCTCCACTTT | CASSQGSMAPLHF
TRBJ2-7 | 13 | TRBV19 | NA | NA | TGTGCCAGTAGTATGTTCCAGGACTACGAGCAGTACTTC | CASSMFQDYEQYF
TRBJ2-7 | 14 | TRBV6-2/TRBV6-3 | few | TRBD2 | TGTGCCAGCAGTTTCCCGGGGGGGTCCCACGAGCAGTACTTC | CASSFPGGSHEQYF